Sequencing of this T cell receptor (beta chain) was carried out in a study of T-cell reconstitution after alpha-beta-depleted transplantation in children. Overall study results and limits: The origin of alpha-beta T cells about two months after transplant was reportedly several hundred expanded graft clones. T-cell counts and diversity were attributed mostly to newly produced T cells one year after transplant. The high TCRbeta diversity at day 60 in some patients came from surviving recipient T cells and thymic progenitors.

A TCRbeta library incorporating unique molecular identifiers was prepared. One entry per CDR3 protein, called by TCRdb with MiXCR from the PCR reads. The table has 500,000 to 750,000 distinct CDR3 sequences, 10% to 15% seen once. The CDR3 extends over 16 amino acids. Trimming stripped 1 base from V and 3 bases from J, with 14 bases between. Germline V gene data show CDR1 as LNHNV and CDR2 as YYDKDF (reference sequence). About this clonotype: What it binds is not known.

This sequence was found in a male patient younger than 18 who had a stem cell transplant for acute myeloid leukemia, so the T cells may come from the graft donor. This specimen was PBMCs, mostly from graft donor cells, taken 360 days after TCRalphabeta/CD19-depleted stem cell transplant. The chain couples TRBV15 to TRBJ2-3, with a possible D match to TRBD2 (5 bases). The CDR3: CATSRAAGVGTDTQYF. The CDR3 region has the DNA TGTGCCACCAGCAGAGCCGCCGGGGTTGGAACAGATACGCAGTATTTT.